These 5 T cell receptor beta chains were sequenced from one sample in a study of T cells in lung cancer brain metastases. Sequenced by immunoSEQ multiplex PCR; TCRdb stores in-frame clones only, minus some. The table includes about 5,000 clones, about nine tenths detected once. Input material: tumor tissue from the primary lung tumor. Receptors originate from a man between 65 and 85 years old with non-small cell lung cancer.

The chain is built from TRBV5-4 and TRBJ2-3, with 8 bases that match TRBD1. CDR3 length: 15 residues. Germline V gene lookup returns CDR1 SGHNT and CDR2 YYREEE (reference sequence). The V segment lost 4 bases and the J segment 3 bases; nucleotides outside the gene matches: 7. CDR3 region: CASSEKGQGTDTQYF. The CDR3 DNA is TGTGCCAGCAGCGAGAAAGGACAGGGTACAGATACGCAGTATTTT.

A single count supports this clone. The V and J genes are TRBV10-3 and TRBJ2-5; D might be TRBD1 or TRBD2, each matching 5 bases. The CDR3 runs to 14 residues. Trimming took 8 bases from V and 5 from J, leaving 18 bases between them. Germline CDR1 ENHRY, CDR2 SYGVKD. The CDR3: CAIGALFEGETQYF. CDR3 in DNA: TGTGCCATCGGGGCGCTTTTTGAGGGGGAGACCCAGTACTTC.

V usage is TRBV19 and J usage is TRBJ2-1; D may be TRBD1 (6 bases). The germline V and J ends were trimmed by 6 bases and 4 bases, with 10 bases remaining between them. Germline lookup yields CDR1 LNHDA and CDR2 SQIVND (reference sequence). This CDR3 comprises 13 residues. CDR3 in amino acids: CASRPGQYNEQFF. DNA of the CDR3: TGTGCCAGTAGACCTGGACAGTACAATGAGCAGTTCTTC.

The chain employs TRBV6-1 and TRBJ1-2; no clear D. This CDR3 spans 15 amino acids. V was pared by 7 bases and J by 0 bases, with 15 bases between. Germline CDR1 MNHNS, CDR2 SASEGT. CDR3 nucleotide sequence: TGTGCCAGCAAGATTCCCCCGGGCCCTAACTATGGCTACACCTTC. It is translated as CASKIPPGPNYGYTF.

The chain recombines TRBV30 with TRBJ1-1, with 9 positions matching TRBD1. The CDR3 spans 14 residues. Germline CDR1 is GTSNPN and CDR2 is SVGIG (reference sequence). V lost 5 bases, J lost 4 bases, and 8 bases stayed unmatched. CDR3 sequence (DNA): TGTGCCTGGGCCTGGGACAGGGCTACCACTGAAGCTTTCTTT. This encodes CAWAWDRATTEAFF.